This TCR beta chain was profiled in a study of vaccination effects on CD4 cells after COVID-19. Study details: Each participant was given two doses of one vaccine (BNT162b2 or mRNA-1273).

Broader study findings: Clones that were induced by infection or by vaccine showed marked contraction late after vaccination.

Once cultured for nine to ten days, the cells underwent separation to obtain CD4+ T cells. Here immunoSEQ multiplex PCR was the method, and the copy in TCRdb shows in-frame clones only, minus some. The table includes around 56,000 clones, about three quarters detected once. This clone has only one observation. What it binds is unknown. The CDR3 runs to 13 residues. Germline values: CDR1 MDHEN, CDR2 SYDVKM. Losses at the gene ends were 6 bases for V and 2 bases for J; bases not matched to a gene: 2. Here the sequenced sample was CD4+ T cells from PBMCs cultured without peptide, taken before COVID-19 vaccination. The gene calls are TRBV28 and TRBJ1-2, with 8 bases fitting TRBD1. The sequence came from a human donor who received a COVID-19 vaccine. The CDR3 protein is CASRRDRNYGYTF. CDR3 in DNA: TGTGCCAGCAGGAGGGACAGGAACTATGGCTACACCTTC.